A selection of T cell receptor beta chains follows, all from one sample in a study of T cells after yellow fever vaccination. Using its own MiXCR run on the 5' RACE reads, TCRdb lists one record per CDR3 protein. The sample shows hundreds of thousands of distinct CDR3 sequences, around an eighth of them seen only once. Sequences were derived from PBMCs, sampled on the day of the yellow fever booster vaccination. The receptors come from a man younger than 45 who received the YFV17D yellow fever vaccine. Each CDR3 is given with its conserved first and last residue. D genes are given only for firm matches. Only part of the rows carry a size: once, few, many, or a class if the clone is expanded.

J gene	D gene	V gene	clone size	CDR3 DNA	CDR3 protein
TRBJ2-3	TRBD1	TRBV2	few	TGTGCCAGCAGTGAGAGTTTCGACAGGGTGGCAGATACGCAGTATTTT	CASSESFDRVADTQYF
TRBJ2-1	TRBD2	TRBV5-5	.	TGTGCCAGCAGCTTGCTGGCGGGAGGGGGTGAGCAGTTCTTC	CASSLLAGGGEQFF
TRBJ1-6	TRBD1	TRBV20-1	.	TGCAGCCTGGGACAGCCAGGCTCACCCCTCCACTTT	CSLGQPGSPLHF
TRBJ2-7	.	TRBV7-9	many	TGTGCCAGCAGCCCCCTCGGCGTGTATTCCTACGAGCAGTACTTC	CASSPLGVYSYEQYF
TRBJ1-2	.	TRBV30	.	TGTGCCTGGCGAATAATGGTCAGCGGCTACACCTTC	CAWRIMVSGYTF
TRBJ2-7	.	TRBV20-1	.	TGCAGTGCCAGCCCCGGCTACGAGCAGTACTTC	CSASPGYEQYF
TRBJ2-7	TRBD1	TRBV12-3/TRBV12-4	.	TGTGCCAGCAGTTCGGGACAGTGGGACGAGCAGTACTTC	CASSSGQWDEQYF
TRBJ2-1	.	TRBV7-8	few	TGTGCCAGCAGCTTACCCGCGTCCTATGAGCAGTTCTTC	CASSLPASYEQFF
TRBJ1-1	.	TRBV19	.	TGTGCCAGTAGGGAGGGGAACACTGAAGCTTTCTTT	CASREGNTEAFF
TRBJ2-5	TRBD2	TRBV4-1	.	TGCGCCAGCAGCCCCCTGGGACTAGCGGGTAGGGAGACCCAGTACTTC	CASSPLGLAGRETQYF
TRBJ1-1	.	TRBV4-3	few	TGCGCCAGCAGCCAAGATTCGTCGGGGACTGAAGCTTTCTTT	CASSQDSSGTEAFF
TRBJ2-7	TRBD2	TRBV7-9	many	TGTGCCAGCAGCCTACTAGCGGGAGGCGACGAGCAGTACTTC	CASSLLAGGDEQYF
TRBJ2-1	.	TRBV4-1	few	TGCGCCAGCAGCCAAGGGGCGTTTGCCAATGAGCAGTTCTTC	CASSQGAFANEQFF
TRBJ1-1	TRBD1	TRBV4-3	few	TGCGCCAGCAGCCAAGATTTGGCAGGGGGAGTTAGCACTGAAGCTTTCTTT	CASSQDLAGGVSTEAFF
TRBJ1-5	.	TRBV4-2	few	TGTGCCAGCAGCCAAGAGGAGCGGGCAGTTAATCAGCCCCAGCATTTT	CASSQEERAVNQPQHF
TRBJ2-2	.	TRBV20-1	.	TGCAGTCTACAGAGGAACACCGGGGAGCTGTTTTTT	CSLQRNTGELFF
TRBJ1-2	.	TRBV29-1	.	TGCAGCGTTGAAGAGGGGACCAACTATGGCTACACCTTC	CSVEEGTNYGYTF
TRBJ2-4	.	TRBV6-5	.	TGTGCCAGCAGGACTAGTTCCAAAAACATTCAGTACTTC	CASRTSSKNIQYF
TRBJ2-5	.	TRBV12-1	few	TGTGCCAGCACCTTAAACAGGGCGCAAGAGACCCAGTACTTC	CASTLNRAQETQYF
TRBJ2-1	.	TRBV10-3	.	.	CATRGGQGVTMSSSSGQFF
TRBJ2-7	TRBD2	TRBV10-3	few	TGTGCCATCAGCGTTGGACAGGTGACTAGCGGCTCCTACGAGCAGTACTTC	CAISVGQVTSGSYEQYF
TRBJ2-3	.	TRBV6-2/TRBV6-3	many	TGTGCCAGCAGTTTCGCCGGAGGTACGCAGTATTTT	CASSFAGGTQYF
TRBJ2-1	.	TRBV20-1	few	TGCAGTGCTAGAAACAAGGACACGATCAACAGGTACAATGAGCAGTTCTTC	CSARNKDTINRYNEQFF
TRBJ2-7	.	TRBV23-1	few	TGCGCCAGCACCCGACAGGCAAGCTCCTACGAGCAGTACTTC	CASTRQASSYEQYF
TRBJ2-7	TRBD2	TRBV7-2	.	TGTGCCAGCAGCTCCCAGGGCGGGAGGTACGAGCAGTACTTC	CASSSQGGRYEQYF
TRBJ2-6	TRBD2	TRBV20-1	few	TGCAGTGCTAGAGCTCCGGGGGGCTCTGGGGCCAACGTCCTGACTTTC	CSARAPGGSGANVLTF
TRBJ2-1	.	TRBV24-1	.	TGTGCCACCAGTGATTTATGGGAGCAGTTCTTC	CATSDLWEQFF
TRBJ1-5	.	TRBV7-9	many	TGTGCCAGCAGCTTAGAAGGGGTTAGCAATCAGCCCCAGCATTTT	CASSLEGVSNQPQHF
TRBJ2-3	.	TRBV28	few	TGTGCCAGCACCCCGGGGACCACAGATACGCAGTATTTT	CASTPGTTDTQYF
TRBJ2-2	TRBD1	TRBV7-8	few	TGTGCCAGCCGAGTAGGGGACAGGTTTTGGAACACCGGGGAGCTGTTTTTT	CASRVGDRFWNTGELFF
TRBJ2-7	.	TRBV7-2	.	TGTGCCAGCAGCTTAGACCTAAATTCCTACGAGCAGTACTTC	CASSLDLNSYEQYF
TRBJ1-6	.	TRBV20-1	.	TGCAGTCCGAGGGCCTCGAATTCACCCCTCCACTTT	CSPRASNSPLHF
TRBJ1-2	.	TRBV28	few	TGTGCCAGCAGTTCCGAGGACAGATATGGCTACACCTTC	CASSSEDRYGYTF
TRBJ1-4	.	TRBV6-5	.	TGTGCCAGCAGTTTTCCGCGCCTCTCGCCGGGAAAACTGTTTTTT	CASSFPRLSPGKLFF
TRBJ2-1	.	TRBV4-3	.	TGCGCCAGCTCTGCCACCAACCCTCCAAACAATGAGCAGTTCTTC	CASSATNPPNNEQFF
TRBJ2-5	TRBD2	TRBV5-5	few	TGTGCCAGCAGCTCGCCAGCGGGAGTTCGAGAGACCCAGTACTTC	CASSSPAGVRETQYF
TRBJ1-1	.	TRBV7-9	.	TGTGCCAGCAGCTTGAGCATGGGGAACACTGAAGCTTTCTTT	CASSLSMGNTEAFF
TRBJ1-2	.	TRBV7-9	many	TGTGCCAGCAGCTTAACGGACAGAGATCTGTATGGCTACACCTTC	CASSLTDRDLYGYTF
TRBJ2-7	TRBD2	TRBV27	.	TGTGTCGTAGAAACCGCGGGGACTAGCGGCGAGCAGTACTTC	CVVETAGTSGEQYF
TRBJ1-1	.	TRBV9	.	TGTGCCAGCAGCGTAGGGGGGGCCCGGATGAACACTGAAGCTTTCTTT	CASSVGGARMNTEAFF